This section outlines one TCR beta chain sequence together with its context. The antigen remains unidentified. The entry originates in a study of shared clonotypes between healthy human individuals. Overall study results and limits: Some naive CD4 clonotypes, roughly 5%, turned up in common across four donors.

TCRdb's copy holds only in-frame clones and misses some; the assay was immunoSEQ multiplex PCR. The repertoire holds around 1.5 million clones, with 95% to 99% as singletons. The germline V gene encodes CDR1 SGHDN and CDR2 FVKESK. V lost 3 bases and J 8 bases, leaving 32 bases between the germline ends. The CDR3 has 20 residues. This rearrangement joins TRBV14 to TRBJ2-1; TRBD2 is a possible D gene (5 bases). The sequence derives from a man aged 25 to 40 in good health. The material sequenced was naive CD4+ T cells sorted from blood. Subset defined: CD45RA+ positively selected. The CDR3 coding sequence is TGTGCCAGCAGCCACACCCGACGGGGTCGGTCTGGACCACAAGGGCATGAGCAGTTCTTC. Its translation is CASSHTRRGRSGPQGHEQFF.